This T cell receptor (beta chain) was sequenced during a study of blood T cell repertoires in COVID-19. Study details: Sites across the United States, Italy and Spain contributed samples from acute and convalescent COVID-19.

In the original workflow: Amplified reference gene primers provided the basis for estimating nucleated cell counts. Clones were read by immunoSEQ multiplex PCR, and TCRdb kept only the in-frame ones, dropping some. That table gives V, J and clone size, and the DNA gave D and trimming. Among about 48,000 clones listed, around 82% were seen once. The CDR3 spans 14 residues. V dropped 8 bases and J dropped 2; count of bases not matched to a gene: 6. Germline V gene data show CDR1 as LNHDA and CDR2 as SQIVND (reference sequence). This clone occurred a few times. Sequencing was performed on peripheral blood. This sequence was found in a middle-aged man with acute or convalescent COVID-19. The chain has TRBV19 and TRBJ2-1, with 7 bases fitting TRBD1. CDR3 amino acids: CASQRQGPYNEQFF. DNA of the CDR3: TGTGCCAGTCAACGACAGGGACCCTACAATGAGCAGTTCTTC.